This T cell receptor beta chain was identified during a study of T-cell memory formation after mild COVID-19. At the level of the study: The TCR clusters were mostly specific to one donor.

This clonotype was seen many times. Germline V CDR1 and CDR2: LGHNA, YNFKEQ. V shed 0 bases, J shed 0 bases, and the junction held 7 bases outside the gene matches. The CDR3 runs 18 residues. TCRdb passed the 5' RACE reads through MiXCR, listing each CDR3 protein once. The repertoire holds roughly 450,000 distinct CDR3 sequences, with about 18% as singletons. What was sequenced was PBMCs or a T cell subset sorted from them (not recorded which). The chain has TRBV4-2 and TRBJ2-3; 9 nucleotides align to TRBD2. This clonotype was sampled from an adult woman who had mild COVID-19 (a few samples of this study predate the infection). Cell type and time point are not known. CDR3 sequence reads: CASSQDQGGRASTDTQYF. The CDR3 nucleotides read TGTGCCAGCAGCCAAGATCAGGGCGGGAGGGCGAGCACAGATACGCAGTATTTT.